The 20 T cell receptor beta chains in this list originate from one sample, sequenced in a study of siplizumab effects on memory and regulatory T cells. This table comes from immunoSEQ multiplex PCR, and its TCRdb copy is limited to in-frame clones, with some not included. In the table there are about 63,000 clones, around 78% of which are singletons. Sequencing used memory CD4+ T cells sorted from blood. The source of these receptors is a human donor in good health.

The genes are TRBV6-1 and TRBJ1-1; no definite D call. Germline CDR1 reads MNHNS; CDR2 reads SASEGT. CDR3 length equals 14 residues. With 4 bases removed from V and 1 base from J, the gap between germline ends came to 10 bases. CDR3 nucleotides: TGTGCCAGCAGTGGTGTGGCCCCGAACACTGAAGCTTTCTTT. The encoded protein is CASSGVAPNTEAFF.

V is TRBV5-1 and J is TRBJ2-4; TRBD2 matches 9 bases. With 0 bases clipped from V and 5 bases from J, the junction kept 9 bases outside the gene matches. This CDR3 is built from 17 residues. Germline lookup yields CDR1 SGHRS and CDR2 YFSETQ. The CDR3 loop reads CASSLGLAAMGENIQYF. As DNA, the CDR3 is TGCGCCAGCAGCTTGGGACTAGCGGCCATGGGGGAAAACATTCAGTACTTC.

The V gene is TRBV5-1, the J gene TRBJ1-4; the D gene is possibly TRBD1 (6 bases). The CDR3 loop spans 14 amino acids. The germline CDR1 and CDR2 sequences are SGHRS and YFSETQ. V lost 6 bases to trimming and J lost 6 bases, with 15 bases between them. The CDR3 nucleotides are TGCGCCAGCACCAGGGGAGGGGCGGATGAAAAACTGTTTTTT. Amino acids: CASTRGGADEKLFF.

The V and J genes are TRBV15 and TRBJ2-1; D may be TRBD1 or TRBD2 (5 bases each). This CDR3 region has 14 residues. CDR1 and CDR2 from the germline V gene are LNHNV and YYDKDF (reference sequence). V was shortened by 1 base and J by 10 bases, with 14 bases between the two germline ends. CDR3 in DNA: TGTGCCACCAGCAGAGGGGGAATTGAGGGGGAGCAGTTCTTC. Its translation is CATSRGGIEGEQFF.

CDR3 bases: TGTGCCAGCAGCACCTTCGGGACAGGGAATTCCTACGAGCAGTACTTC. Amino acids: CASSTFGTGNSYEQYF. The chain recombines TRBV13 with TRBJ2-7; 9 bases are shared with TRBD1. CDR3 size: 16 residues. CDR1 is PRHDT, CDR2 FYEKMQ, per germline (reference sequence). The junction had 9 bases not matched to a gene; V was cut back by 5 bases and J by 1 base.

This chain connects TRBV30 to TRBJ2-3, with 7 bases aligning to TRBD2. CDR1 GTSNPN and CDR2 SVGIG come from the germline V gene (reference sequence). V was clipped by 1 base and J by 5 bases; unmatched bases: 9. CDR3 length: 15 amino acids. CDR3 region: CAWSGGGSWGDTQYF. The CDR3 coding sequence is TGTGCCTGGAGTGGGGGGGGGTCCTGGGGAGATACGCAGTATTTT.

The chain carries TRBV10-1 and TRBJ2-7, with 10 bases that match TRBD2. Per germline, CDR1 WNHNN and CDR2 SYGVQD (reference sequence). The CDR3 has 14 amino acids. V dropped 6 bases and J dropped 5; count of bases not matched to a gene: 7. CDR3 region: CASSRAGGPNEQYF. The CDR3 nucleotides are TGCGCCAGCAGCAGAGCGGGAGGGCCAAACGAGCAGTACTTC.

The CDR3 reads CASSLDLGTRTDTQYF. CDR3 bases: TGTGCCAGCAGCTTAGATCTAGGCACCCGCACAGATACGCAGTATTTT. The chain employs TRBV11-3 and TRBJ2-3; D remains unclear. V was trimmed by 0 bases and J by 1 base, leaving 11 bases between them. There are 16 residues in the CDR3. The germline V gene has CDR1 SGHNT and CDR2 YENEEA. Looking up the rest from reference TRBV11-3 and TRBJ2-3 gives the full variable domain: EAGVVQSPRYKIIEKKQPVAFWCNPISGHNTLYWYLQNLGQGPELLIRYENEEAVDDSQLPKDRFSAERLKGVDSTLKIQPAELGDSAVYLCASSLDLGTRTDTQYFGPGTRLTVL.

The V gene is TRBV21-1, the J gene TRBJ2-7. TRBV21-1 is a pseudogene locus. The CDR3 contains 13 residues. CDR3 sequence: CASRPPCPDEQYF. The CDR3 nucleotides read TGTGCCAGCAGACCCCCGTGCCCCGACGAGCAGTACTTC.

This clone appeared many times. The CDR3 protein is CASSYSGTGSGNTIYF. CDR3 bases: TGTGCCAGCAGTTACTCCGGGACAGGGTCTGGAAACACCATATATTTT. This sequence joins TRBV6-5 and TRBJ1-3; 9 positions agree with TRBD1. This CDR3 has 16 amino acids. The V gene's germline CDR1 is MNHEY and CDR2 SVGAGI. J was trimmed by 1 base and V by 0 bases; bases with no gene match: 1.

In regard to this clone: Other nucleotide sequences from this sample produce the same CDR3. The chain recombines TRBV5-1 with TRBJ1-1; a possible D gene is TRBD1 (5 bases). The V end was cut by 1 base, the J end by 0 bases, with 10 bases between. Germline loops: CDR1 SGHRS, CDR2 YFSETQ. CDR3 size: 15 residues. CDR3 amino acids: CASSLTGTVNTEAFF. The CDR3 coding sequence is TGCGCCAGCAGCTTGACCGGGACGGTGAACACTGAAGCTTTCTTT. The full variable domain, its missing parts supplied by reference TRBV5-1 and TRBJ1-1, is KAGVTQTPRYLIKTRGQQVTLSCSPISGHRSVSWYQQTPGQGLQFLFEYFSETQRNKGNFPGRFSGRQFSNSRSEMNVSTLELGDSALYLCASSLTGTVNTEAFFGQGTRLTVV.

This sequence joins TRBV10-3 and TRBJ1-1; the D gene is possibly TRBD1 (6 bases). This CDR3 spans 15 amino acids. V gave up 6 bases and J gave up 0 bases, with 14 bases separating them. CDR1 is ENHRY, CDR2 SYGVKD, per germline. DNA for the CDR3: TGTGCCATCAGGCAAAGTGGACAGATGAACACTGAAGCTTTCTTT. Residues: CAIRQSGQMNTEAFF.

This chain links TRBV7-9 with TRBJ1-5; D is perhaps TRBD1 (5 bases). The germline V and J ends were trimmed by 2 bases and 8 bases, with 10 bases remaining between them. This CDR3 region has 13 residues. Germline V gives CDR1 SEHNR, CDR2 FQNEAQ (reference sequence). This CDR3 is CASSLSGGEPQHF. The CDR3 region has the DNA TGTGCCAGCAGCTTATCAGGAGGGGAGCCCCAGCATTTT.

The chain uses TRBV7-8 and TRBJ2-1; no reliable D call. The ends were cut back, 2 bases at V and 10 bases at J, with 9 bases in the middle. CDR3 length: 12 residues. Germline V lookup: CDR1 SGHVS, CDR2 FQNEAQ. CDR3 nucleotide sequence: TGTGCCAGCAGCTTATCGGGTCCCGAGCAGTTCTTC. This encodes CASSLSGPEQFF.

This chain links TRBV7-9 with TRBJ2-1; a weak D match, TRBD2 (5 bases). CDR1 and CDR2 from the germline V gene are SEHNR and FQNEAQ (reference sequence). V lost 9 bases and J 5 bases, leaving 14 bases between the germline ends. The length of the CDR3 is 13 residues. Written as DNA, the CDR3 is TGTGCCAGTCTACAGCGGTTCGACAATGAGCAGTTCTTC. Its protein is CASLQRFDNEQFF. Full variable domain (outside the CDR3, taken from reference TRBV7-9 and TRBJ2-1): DTGVSQNPRHKITKRGQNVTFRCDPISEHNRLYWYRQTLGQGPEFLTYFQNEAQLEKSRLLSDRFSAERPKGSFSTLEIQRTEQGDSAMYLCASLQRFDNEQFFGPGTRLTVL.

The CDR3 region has the DNA TGTGCCAGTAAAAATCAGGGGGCCCCTGGGGCCAACGTCCTGACTTTC. Amino acids: CASKNQGAPGANVLTF. The chain employs TRBV19 and TRBJ2-6, with TRBD1 identical over 8 bases. Trimming took 7 bases from V and 2 from J; bases not matched to a gene: 7. This CDR3 has 16 amino acids. Germline CDR1 LNHDA, CDR2 SQIVND (reference sequence).

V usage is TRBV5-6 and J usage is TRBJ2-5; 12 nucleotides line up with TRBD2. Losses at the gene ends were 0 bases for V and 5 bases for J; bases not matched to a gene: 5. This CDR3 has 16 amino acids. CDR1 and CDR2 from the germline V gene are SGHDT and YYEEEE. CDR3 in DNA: TGTGCCAGCAGCTTGGACCCTAGCGGGGGGGCGGAGACCCAGTACTTC. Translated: CASSLDPSGGAETQYF.

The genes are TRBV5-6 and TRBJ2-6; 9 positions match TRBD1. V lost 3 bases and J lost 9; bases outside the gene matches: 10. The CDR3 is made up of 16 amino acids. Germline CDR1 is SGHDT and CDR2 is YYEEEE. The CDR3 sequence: CASSSTGGAGGNVLTF. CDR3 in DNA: TGTGCCAGCAGCTCTACAGGGGGCGCGGGTGGCAACGTCCTGACTTTC.

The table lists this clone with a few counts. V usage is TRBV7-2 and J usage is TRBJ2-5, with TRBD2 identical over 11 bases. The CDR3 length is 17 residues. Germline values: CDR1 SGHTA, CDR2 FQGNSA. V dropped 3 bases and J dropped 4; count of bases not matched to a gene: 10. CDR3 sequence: CASSFLLLAGGGETQYF. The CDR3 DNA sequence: TGTGCCAGCAGCTTTTTGCTCCTAGCGGGGGGAGGAGAGACCCAGTACTTC. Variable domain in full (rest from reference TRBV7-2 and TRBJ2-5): GAGVSQSPSNKVTEKGKDVELRCDPISGHTALYWYRQSLGQGLEFLIYFQGNSAPDKSGLPSDRFSAERTGGSVSTLTIQRTQQEDSAVYLCASSFLLLAGGGETQYFGPGTRLLVL.

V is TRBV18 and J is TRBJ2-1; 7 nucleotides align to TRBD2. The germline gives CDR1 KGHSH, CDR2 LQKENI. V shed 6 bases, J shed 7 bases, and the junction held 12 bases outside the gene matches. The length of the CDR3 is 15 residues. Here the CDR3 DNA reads TGTGCCAGCTCGCCCGGGACTACCTCGACTAATGAGCAGTTCTTC. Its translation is CASSPGTTSTNEQFF.